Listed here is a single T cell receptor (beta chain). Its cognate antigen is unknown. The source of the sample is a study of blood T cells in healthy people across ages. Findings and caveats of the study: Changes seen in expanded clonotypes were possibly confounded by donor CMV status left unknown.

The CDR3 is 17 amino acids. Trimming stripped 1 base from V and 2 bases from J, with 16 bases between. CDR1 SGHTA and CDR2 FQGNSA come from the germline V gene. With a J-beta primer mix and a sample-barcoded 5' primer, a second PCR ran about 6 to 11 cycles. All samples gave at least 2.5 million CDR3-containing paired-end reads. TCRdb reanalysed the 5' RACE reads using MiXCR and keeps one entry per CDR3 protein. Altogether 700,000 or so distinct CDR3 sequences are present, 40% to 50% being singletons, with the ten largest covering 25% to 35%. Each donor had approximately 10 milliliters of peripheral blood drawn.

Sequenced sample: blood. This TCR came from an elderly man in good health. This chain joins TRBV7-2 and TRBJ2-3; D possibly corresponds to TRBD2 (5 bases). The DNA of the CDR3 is TGTGCCAGCAGCTTAGAATCGCCCGGGGTCGACACAGATACGCAGTATTTT. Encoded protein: CASSLESPGVDTDTQYF.